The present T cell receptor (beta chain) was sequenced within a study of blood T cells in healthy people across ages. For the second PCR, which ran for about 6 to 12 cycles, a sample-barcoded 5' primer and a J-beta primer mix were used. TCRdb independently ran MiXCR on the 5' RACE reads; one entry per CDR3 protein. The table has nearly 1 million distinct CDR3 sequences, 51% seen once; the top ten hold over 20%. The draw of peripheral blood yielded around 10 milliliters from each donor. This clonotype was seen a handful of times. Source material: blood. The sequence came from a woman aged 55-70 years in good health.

The CDR3 sequence: CSATLGAYQETQYF. CDR3 nucleotide sequence: TGCAGTGCTACGCTCGGGGCGTACCAAGAGACCCAGTACTTC. This chain uses TRBV20-1 with TRBJ2-5; D is possibly TRBD1 or TRBD2 (5 bases each). This CDR3 comprises 14 residues. Per germline, CDR1 DFQATT and CDR2 SNEGSKA (reference sequence). V lost 4 bases, J lost 0 bases, and 12 bases lay in between.